These 20 T cell receptor beta chains originate from one sample sequenced in a study of blood T cell repertoires in COVID-19. Sequenced by immunoSEQ multiplex PCR; TCRdb stores in-frame clones only, minus some. The sample has more than 300,000 clones, approximately 89% seen once. The sample consisted of PBMCs or T cells enriched from blood (not recorded which). These receptors all stem from a woman aged 35 to 49 who had been exposed to COVID-19.

This chain connects TRBV9 to TRBJ1-4, with D maybe TRBD1 (5 bases). This CDR3 has 14 amino acids. Germline V gene sequence: CDR1 SGDLS, CDR2 YYNGEE. The V gene lost 4 bases and the J gene lost 7 bases, with 14 bases spanning the gap. The chain's CDR3 is CASSFRVNSEKLFF. Written as DNA, the CDR3 is TGTGCCAGCAGCTTCAGGGTGAACAGTGAAAAACTGTTTTTT. The full variable domain, rest sourced from reference TRBV9 and TRBJ1-4, is DSGVTQTPKHLITATGQRVTLRCSPRSGDLSVYWYQQSLDQGLQFLIQYYNGEERAKGNILERFSAQQFPDLHSELNLSSLELGDSALYFCASSFRVNSEKLFFGSGTQLSVL.

The genes are TRBV10-3 and TRBJ1-6, with 7 bases identical to TRBD1. In germline, CDR1 is ENHRY, CDR2 SYGVKD. J was trimmed by 6 bases and V by 6 bases; bases with no gene match: 5. The CDR3 spans 14 residues. The CDR3 here is CAIRVQGPNSPLHF. The CDR3 nucleotides are TGTGCCATCAGGGTACAGGGGCCTAATTCACCCCTCCACTTT.

The chain recombines TRBV10-3 with TRBJ1-2; D possibly corresponds to TRBD1 (5 bases). In germline, CDR1 is ENHRY, CDR2 SYGVKD. Trimming took 3 bases from V and 3 from J, leaving 8 bases between them. There are 13 residues in the CDR3. The CDR3 sequence is CAISDQGYYGYTF. The CDR3 DNA reads TGTGCCATCAGTGACCAGGGATACTATGGCTACACCTTC.

V usage is TRBV10-3 and J usage is TRBJ2-3; possible D gene TRBD1, 5 bases. V was shortened by 10 bases and J by 3 bases, with 20 bases between the two germline ends. The length of the CDR3 is 15 residues. Germline lookup yields CDR1 ENHRY and CDR2 SYGVKD. The CDR3 loop reads CATPSRVRGTDTQYF. DNA for the CDR3: TGTGCCACCCCAAGCAGGGTAAGGGGTACAGATACGCAGTATTTT.

V usage is TRBV5-6 and J usage is TRBJ1-2; TRBD1 matches at 8 bases. This CDR3 region has 15 residues. CDR1 is SGHDT, CDR2 YYEEEE, per germline. V gave up 3 bases and J gave up 6 bases; unmatched junction bases: 10. The CDR3 protein is CASSSVYPGQDGYTF. CDR3 sequence (DNA): TGTGCCAGCAGCTCGGTATACCCGGGACAGGATGGCTACACCTTC.

The CDR3 reads CSATTATNTEAFF. CDR3 in DNA: TGCAGCGCCACGACAGCCACGAACACTGAAGCTTTCTTT. This sequence joins TRBV29-1 and TRBJ1-1, with a tentative D call TRBD1 (5 bases). This CDR3 is 13 amino acids long. CDR1 and CDR2 from the germline V gene are SQVTM and ANQGSEA. V lost 7 bases and J lost 1, with 13 bases in between.

The chain joins TRBV7-6 to TRBJ2-7, with D tentatively TRBD1 (6 bases). The CDR3 spans 15 residues. Germline CDR1 SGHVS, CDR2 FNYEAQ. Deletions cut 1 base from V and 2 bases from J, with 12 bases between. The CDR3 sequence: CASSLGTADTYEQYF. Written as DNA, the CDR3 is TGTGCCAGCAGCTTAGGGACAGCTGATACCTACGAGCAGTACTTC.

V gene TRBV10-2 combines with J gene TRBJ1-2; TRBD1 matches 10 bases. The CDR3 loop spans 12 amino acids. CDR1 WSHSY and CDR2 SAAADI come from the germline V gene. With 6 bases clipped from V and 6 bases from J, the junction kept 1 base outside the gene matches. CDR3 bases: TGCGCCAGCAGCGGGACAGGGGATGGCTACACCTTC. Protein product: CASSGTGDGYTF.

The gene calls are TRBV7-2 and TRBJ2-5; 9 bases align to TRBD1. The CDR3 is 15 amino acids. The germline CDR1 and CDR2 sequences are SGHTA and FQGNSA. The V segment lost 4 bases and the J segment 4 bases; nucleotides outside the gene matches: 7. CDR3 DNA sequence: TGTGCCAGCAGCTCGGACAGGGGCCGGGGAGAGACCCAGTACTTC. Translated, it gives CASSSDRGRGETQYF.

The chain combines TRBV7-3 with TRBJ2-7; 8 bases are a match to TRBD2. Germline V gene lookup returns CDR1 SGHTA and CDR2 FQGTGA. The ends lost 2 bases at V and 0 bases at J; junction bases unmatched: 3. The CDR3 has 15 amino acids. The CDR3 nucleotides read TGTGCCAGCAGCTTACAAGCGGGGGCCTCCTACGAGCAGTACTTC. Its protein product is CASSLQAGASYEQYF.

This clone came up once. The genes are TRBV7-9 and TRBJ2-7, with TRBD2 matching 10 bases. This CDR3 is 14 amino acids long. J gave up 3 bases and V 5 bases, and 4 bases lay outside the gene matches. Germline CDR1 and CDR2: SEHNR and FQNEAQ (reference sequence). CDR3 in DNA: TGTGCCAGCAGCACTAGCGGGGTCTTCTACGAGCAGTACTTC. It is translated as CASSTSGVFYEQYF. The full variable domain, completed using reference TRBV7-9 and TRBJ2-7, is DTGVSQNPRHKITKRGQNVTFRCDPISEHNRLYWYRQTLGQGPEFLTYFQNEAQLEKSRLLSDRFSAERPKGSFSTLEIQRTEQGDSAMYLCASSTSGVFYEQYFGPGTRLTVT.

This chain connects TRBV2 to TRBJ1-1; a possible D gene is TRBD1 (6 bases). Germline V CDR1 and CDR2: SNHLY, FYNNEI. This CDR3 has 16 amino acids. Deletions cut 7 bases from V and 3 bases from J, with 21 bases between. The CDR3 loop reads CASTVGTSGQYTEAFF. Written as DNA, the CDR3 is TGTGCCAGCACGGTCGGCACCAGCGGACAGTACACTGAAGCTTTCTTT. Full variable domain (outside the CDR3, taken from reference TRBV2 and TRBJ1-1): EPEVTQTPSHQVTQMGQEVILRCVPISNHLYFYWYRQILGQKVEFLVSFYNNEISEKSEIFDDQFSVERPDGSNFTLKIRSTKLEDSAMYFCASTVGTSGQYTEAFFGQGTRLTVV.

This clone showed up many times. The V and J genes are TRBV29-1 and TRBJ1-4; 7 bases are shared with TRBD1. The CDR3 consists of 14 residues. Germline V gives CDR1 SQVTM, CDR2 ANQGSEA. J was trimmed by 2 bases and V by 6 bases; bases with no gene match: 6. The CDR3 DNA follows: TGCAGCGTCAAGACAGGGCGGACTAATGAAAAACTGTTTTTT. Its protein is CSVKTGRTNEKLFF.

The chain carries TRBV20-1 and TRBJ2-3; 9 positions agree with TRBD2. The germline V gene has CDR1 DFQATT and CDR2 SNEGSKA (reference sequence). The CDR3 is 14 residues long. V lost 3 bases, J lost 3 bases, and 4 bases stayed unmatched. For the CDR3, the DNA is TGCAGTGCTAGTGGGACTAGCAAGACAGATACGCAGTATTTT. Residues: CSASGTSKTDTQYF.

This clone appeared once. The chain employs TRBV6-5 and TRBJ2-1; 7 positions agree with TRBD1. The CDR3 totals 14 residues. The germline CDR1 and CDR2 sequences are MNHEY and SVGAGI. The V and J ends lost 6 bases and 7 bases, in that order; junction bases with no gene match: 9. Here the CDR3 DNA reads TGTGCCAGCAGACACCTAAAGGGACAGAATGAGCAGTTCTTC. Translated: CASRHLKGQNEQFF.

The chain carries TRBV5-1 and TRBJ1-3; D not certain. The CDR3 totals 15 residues. V was pared by 3 bases and J by 4 bases, with 14 bases between. CDR1 and CDR2 from the germline V gene are SGHRS and YFSETQ. CDR3 in amino acids: CASSSGDASGNTIYF. Written as DNA, the CDR3 is TGCGCCAGCAGCTCGGGAGATGCGTCGGGAAACACCATATATTTT.

This chain links TRBV9 with TRBJ2-2; TRBD1 might be the D (5 bases). The CDR3 totals 15 residues. With 4 bases removed from V and 4 bases from J, the gap between germline ends came to 14 bases. Germline V CDR1 and CDR2: SGDLS, YYNGEE. The CDR3 coding sequence is TGTGCCAGCAGCCCCGTAAGGGGCGGCACCGGGGAGCTGTTTTTT. Protein: CASSPVRGGTGELFF.

This chain connects TRBV18 to TRBJ2-2; 7 nucleotides line up with TRBD1. From germline, CDR1 is KGHSH and CDR2 LQKENI. The V segment lost 6 bases and the J segment 0 bases; nucleotides outside the gene matches: 13. The CDR3 has 18 amino acids. The DNA for the CDR3 is TGTGCCAGCTCCCCTAATCAGGGGGTAGACGCGAACACCGGGGAGCTGTTTTTT. Translation gives CASSPNQGVDANTGELFF.

J is TRBJ1-6 and V is TRBV28; D may be TRBD1 (6 bases). The CDR3 length is 14 residues. V was trimmed by 6 bases and J by 7 bases, leaving 13 bases between them. CDR1 and CDR2 from the germline V gene are MDHEN and SYDVKM. The CDR3: CASSKGGSNSPLHF. CDR3 nucleotides: TGTGCCAGCAGCAAAGGGGGTAGCAATTCACCCCTCCACTTT.

The rearrangement links TRBV18 to TRBJ2-5, with 10 bases that match TRBD1. Germline CDR1 is KGHSH and CDR2 is LQKENI. The CDR3 has 13 amino acids. The ends lost 10 bases at V and 5 bases at J; junction bases unmatched: 7. For the CDR3, the DNA is TGTGCCACCCTGAGGGACAGGGGCGAGACCCAGTACTTC. It yields the protein CATLRDRGETQYF.